This section outlines one T cell receptor beta chain sequence together with its context. The sample comes from a study of blood T cell repertoires in COVID-19. Study-wide context: The cDNA or gDNA used as material had been derived from T cells, B-cell-depleted T cells, or PBMCs.

Original processing notes: How many nucleated cells were present was estimated from reference gene primer amplification. Assay used: immunoSEQ multiplex PCR; TCRdb lists only in-frame clones, some missing. V and J calls and clone size come straight from that table; D and trimming were deduced from the DNA. Seen here are some 330,000 clones, roughly 86% observed once, and the top ten hold 1.5% to 2%. The sequenced sample was peripheral blood. The clonotype was recovered from a woman aged 25 to 39 with COVID-19, enrolled during active disease.

CDR3 DNA: TGTGCCAGTAAGGCCGGGACTTCCTACAATGAGCAGTTCTTC. Protein product: CASKAGTSYNEQFF. The chain has TRBV19 and TRBJ2-1, with D possibly matching TRBD2 (6 bases). In germline, CDR1 is LNHDA, CDR2 SQIVND (reference sequence). The CDR3 length is 14 residues. V was pared by 7 bases and J by 1 base, with 11 bases between.